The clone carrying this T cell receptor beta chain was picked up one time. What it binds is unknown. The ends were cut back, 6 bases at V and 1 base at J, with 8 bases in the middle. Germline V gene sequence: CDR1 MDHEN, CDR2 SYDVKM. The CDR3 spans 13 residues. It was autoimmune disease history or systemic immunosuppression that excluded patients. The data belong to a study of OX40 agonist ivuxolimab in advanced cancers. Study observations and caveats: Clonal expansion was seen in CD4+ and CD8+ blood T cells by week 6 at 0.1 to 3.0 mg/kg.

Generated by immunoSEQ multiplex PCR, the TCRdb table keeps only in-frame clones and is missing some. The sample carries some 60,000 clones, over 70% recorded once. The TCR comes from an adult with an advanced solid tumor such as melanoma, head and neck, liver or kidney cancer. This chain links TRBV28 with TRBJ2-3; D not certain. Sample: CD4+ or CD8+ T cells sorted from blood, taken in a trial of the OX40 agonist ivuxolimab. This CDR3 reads CASSPSRTDTQYF. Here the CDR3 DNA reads TGTGCCAGCAGCCCTTCCCGCACAGATACGCAGTATTTT.